This TCR beta chain was identified during a study of cytomegalovirus exposure and HLA in healthy donors. Regarding the study as a whole: Most TCR sequences showed up rarely, but some public TCRs showed up in many donors.

This clone has just one count. Its antigen is undetermined. Primers included in the PCR were 60 Vbeta and 13 Jbeta primers. Here immunoSEQ multiplex PCR was the method, and the copy in TCRdb shows in-frame clones only, minus some. Of some 200,000 clones in the sample, nearly 80% were seen once. Per germline, CDR1 SGHTA and CDR2 FQGTGA. The CDR3 is made up of 15 amino acids. V gave up 4 bases and J gave up 3 bases; unmatched junction bases: 4. The sample consisted of PBMCs. The receptor's source is a female donor in good health and CMV-seronegative. This chain joins TRBV7-3 and TRBJ2-3, with 10 bases that match TRBD2. This chain's CDR3 is CASSYSGRGTDTQYF. CDR3 nucleotides: TGTGCCAGCAGCTACAGCGGGAGGGGGACAGATACGCAGTATTTT.